One sample yielded the 15 T cell receptor beta chains listed below, sequenced in a study of cytomegalovirus exposure and HLA in healthy donors. PCR employed 60 Vbeta and 13 Jbeta primers. This table comes from immunoSEQ multiplex PCR, and its TCRdb copy is limited to in-frame clones, with some not included. The sample records over 200,000 clones, more than 75% being singletons. Sequences were obtained from PBMCs. The source is a human donor in good health.

The chain links TRBV4-1 to TRBJ2-1, with 14 bases identical to TRBD2. Per germline, CDR1 MGHRA and CDR2 YSYEKL. The V segment lost 1 base and the J segment 8 bases; nucleotides outside the gene matches: 7. This CDR3 region has 17 residues. The CDR3 DNA follows: TGCGCCAGCAGCCAAGGCCGTATGACTAGCGGGAGGGATGAGCAGTTCTTC. Translation: CASSQGRMTSGRDEQFF.

This chain joins TRBV19 and TRBJ2-5; D gene unclear. The CDR3 extends over 14 amino acids. The V end was cut by 5 bases, the J end by 2 bases, with 12 bases between. The germline CDR1 and CDR2 sequences are LNHDA and SQIVND (reference sequence). For the CDR3, the DNA is TGTGCCAGTAGTGCGCTACAACTACAAGAGACCCAGTACTTC. It translates to CASSALQLQETQYF.

This sequence joins TRBV28 and TRBJ1-5, with TRBD1 as a possible D gene (5 bases). Between the trimmed V and J ends, which lost 6 bases and 0 bases, there was a span of 12 bases. Germline-derived CDR1 and CDR2 are MDHEN and SYDVKM. This CDR3 region has 15 residues. The CDR3 loop is CASSQTDYSNQPQHF. CDR3 in DNA: TGTGCCAGCAGCCAGACAGATTATAGCAATCAGCCCCAGCATTTT.

The CDR3 loop is CASSPLGQVAADTQYF. The DNA for the CDR3 is TGCGCCAGCAGCCCACTGGGACAGGTGGCAGCAGATACGCAGTATTTT. The chain joins TRBV5-1 to TRBJ2-3; 8 bases align to TRBD1. V trimming: 4 bases; J trimming: 4 bases; junction bases outside the gene matches: 11. This CDR3 has 16 amino acids. Looked up from germline, CDR1 is SGHRS and CDR2 is YFSETQ.

CDR3 residues: CASSQGGASTDTQYF. CDR3 nucleotide sequence: TGTGCCAGCAGCCAAGGCGGAGCTAGCACAGATACGCAGTATTTT. The J gene is TRBJ2-3, the V gene TRBV14; D is undetermined. Germline lookup yields CDR1 SGHDN and CDR2 FVKESK. This CDR3 has 15 residues. Trimming cost V 1 base and J 0 bases, with 8 bases left between them.

This chain joins TRBV27 and TRBJ2-6, with D possibly TRBD1 on 6 matching bases. The V and J ends lost 5 bases and 2 bases respectively, with 25 bases between them. From germline, CDR1 is MNHEY and CDR2 SMNVEV (reference sequence). The CDR3 length is 20 residues. The CDR3 loop is CASSQIPPGVATTGANVLTF. The DNA for the CDR3 is TGTGCCAGCAGTCAAATACCCCCAGGGGTCGCCACTACTGGGGCCAACGTCCTGACTTTC.

The rearrangement joins TRBV30 to TRBJ1-5; the D is unclear. Trimming took off 4 bases at V and 3 bases at J, with 7 bases between the two ends. The CDR3 runs 12 residues. Germline CDR1 is GTSNPN and CDR2 is SVGIG (reference sequence). CDR3 nucleotide sequence: TGTGCCTGGACTTACAACAATCAGCCCCAGCATTTT. It is translated as CAWTYNNQPQHF.

The chain uses TRBV25-1 and TRBJ2-3; TRBD1 agrees at 7 bases. The CDR3 is 15 amino acids. Germline-derived CDR1 and CDR2 are MGHDK and SYGVNS. J lost 2 bases, V lost 6 bases, and 8 bases had no gene match. The CDR3, as DNA: TGTGCCAGCAGCCCTACAGGGGCCCCCACAGATACGCAGTATTTT. Protein product: CASSPTGAPTDTQYF.

In its sample, this clone was seen once. The chain joins TRBV7-8 to TRBJ1-1; possible D gene TRBD1, 5 bases. CDR3 length: 16 residues. Germline assignment: CDR1 SGHVS and CDR2 FQNEAQ. V shed 4 bases and J shed 1 base, with 16 bases lying between them. CDR3 amino acids: CASSSRDFSGNTEAFF. CDR3 DNA sequence: TGTGCCAGCAGCTCCCGGGACTTCTCGGGGAACACTGAAGCTTTCTTT.

The CDR3 loop is CASSLGSSGANVLTF. The CDR3, as DNA: TGTGCCAGCAGCTTAGGGAGCTCTGGGGCCAACGTCCTGACTTTC. J is TRBJ2-6 and V is TRBV7-3, with a possible D match to TRBD2 (5 bases). Deletions cut 2 bases from V and 0 bases from J, with 5 bases between. The CDR3 consists of 15 residues. The germline V gene encodes CDR1 SGHTA and CDR2 FQGTGA.

The rearrangement uses TRBV11-2 and TRBJ2-7; 9 bases match TRBD1. This CDR3 is 14 amino acids long. V gave up 5 bases and J gave up 3 bases; unmatched junction bases: 5. CDR1 and CDR2 from the germline V gene are SGHAT and FQNNGV. For the CDR3, the DNA is TGTGCCAGCAGCCCGGACAGGGGAAACTACGAGCAGTACTTC. Protein sequence: CASSPDRGNYEQYF.

This chain joins TRBV19 and TRBJ2-1; tentative D call: TRBD1 (6 bases). Trimming removed 6 bases from V and 8 bases from J, with 14 bases in between. The germline V gene has CDR1 LNHDA and CDR2 SQIVND (reference sequence). CDR3 size: 13 residues. CDR3 in amino acids: CASRQDSLYEQFF. DNA of the CDR3: TGTGCCAGTAGACAGGACAGCTTGTATGAGCAGTTCTTC.

V gene TRBV4-3 combines with J gene TRBJ2-7; 8 bases are a match to TRBD1. The CDR3 contains 15 residues. With 4 bases clipped from V and 0 bases from J, the junction kept 5 bases outside the gene matches. Germline CDR1 and CDR2: LGHNA and YSLEER. The CDR3 DNA reads as TGCGCCAGCAGCCCCGGACAGGGAAGCTCCTACGAGCAGTACTTC. Translating it yields CASSPGQGSSYEQYF.

This clone was seen a single time. The chain combines TRBV2 with TRBJ2-7, with 8 bases matching TRBD1. V lost 8 bases to trimming and J lost 1 base; unmatched junction nucleotides: 4. There are 13 residues in the CDR3. Germline loops: CDR1 SNHLY, CDR2 FYNNEI. CDR3 residues: CASLGTGSYEQYF. In nucleotides, the CDR3 is TGTGCCAGCCTAGGGACAGGATCCTACGAGCAGTACTTC.

As to this clone: Other DNA sequences in this sample translate to the same CDR3. The rearrangement uses TRBV30 and TRBJ2-1, with D possibly matching TRBD1 (5 bases). Germline-derived CDR1 and CDR2 are GTSNPN and SVGIG (reference sequence). Between the trimmed V and J ends, which lost 2 bases and 7 bases, there was a span of 9 bases. The CDR3 is 12 amino acids. CDR3 sequence (DNA): TGTGCCTGGAGTTCCCAGGGAAATGAGCAGTTCTTC. As protein: CAWSSQGNEQFF. Full variable domain (rest looked up from reference TRBV30 and TRBJ2-1): SQTIHQWPATLVQPVGSPLSLECTVEGTSNPNLYWYRQAAGRGLQLLFYSVGIGQISSEVPQNLSASRPQDRQFILSSKKLLLSDSGFYLCAWSSQGNEQFFGPGTRLTVL.